This TCR beta chain was sequenced during a study of patients and donors after allogeneic stem cell transplantation. TCRdb redid the calling of the RT-PCR reads with MiXCR, one entry per CDR3 protein. The sample includes 20,000 to 30,000 distinct CDR3 sequences, approximately 42% seen only once; the top ten take roughly 79%. This clonotype was counted only a few times. This CDR3 spans 15 amino acids. V was shortened by 1 base and J by 3 bases, with 13 bases between the two germline ends. Germline-derived CDR1 and CDR2 are LGHDT and YNNKEL (reference sequence). The sequenced sample consisted of blood, either unsorted or a sorted T cell fraction (not recorded which). V usage is TRBV3-1 and J usage is TRBJ2-7, with TRBD2 as a possible D gene (7 bases). The receptor comes from a human donor who was either an allogeneic HSCT recipient or a stem cell or donor lymphocyte infusion donor (not recorded which). It is not recorded whose cells these are; they may come from a transplant donor. The CDR3 is CASSQVAGALYEQYF. The CDR3 nucleotides are TGTGCCAGCAGCCAAGTGGCGGGGGCCCTCTACGAGCAGTACTTC.